This T cell receptor (beta chain) is from a study of CD8+ T cells in alopecia areata. Study as a whole: A regimen of oral tofacitinib, 5 to 10 mg twice daily, was given to treated patients.

As to treatment: oral pan-JAK inhibitor, 5-10 mg twice daily. Extraction and reverse transcription of RNA yielded cDNA as the sequencing template. TCRdb keeps only in-frame clones here, not all; method: immunoSEQ multiplex PCR. The sample includes some 150,000 clones, about 56% seen only once; the top ten take about 16%. This CDR3 has 13 amino acids. CDR1 is MNHNS and CDR2 is SASEGT in the germline V gene. V lost 6 bases, J lost 3 bases, and 11 bases lay in between. Comments on this clone: Its antigen is unknown.

Notes on the study in general: In blood and scalp, many expanded lesional clones persisted during tofacitinib. Against the mouse data, patients shared TCRs less clearly, possibly for HLA reasons.

The chain combines TRBV6-1 with TRBJ1-1; D might be TRBD1 (6 bases). This clonotype was obtained from a human donor with alopecia areata. Sequencing was performed on CD8+ T cells sorted from blood, taken at week 4, from a patient treated with tofacitinib. The CDR3 region is CASSQGMDTEAFF. The CDR3 bases are TGTGCCAGCAGCCAGGGGATGGACACTGAAGCTTTCTTT.